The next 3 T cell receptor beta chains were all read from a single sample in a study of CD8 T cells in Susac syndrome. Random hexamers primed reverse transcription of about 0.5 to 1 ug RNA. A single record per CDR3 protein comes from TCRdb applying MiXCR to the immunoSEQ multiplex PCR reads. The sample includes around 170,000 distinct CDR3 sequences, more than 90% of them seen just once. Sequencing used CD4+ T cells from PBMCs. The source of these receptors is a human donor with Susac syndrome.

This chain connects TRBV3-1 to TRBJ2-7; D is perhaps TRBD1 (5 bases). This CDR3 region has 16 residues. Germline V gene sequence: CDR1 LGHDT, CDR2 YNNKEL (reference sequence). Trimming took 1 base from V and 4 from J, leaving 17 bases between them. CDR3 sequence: CASSQVKGRGKYEQYF. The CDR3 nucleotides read TGTGCCAGCAGCCAAGTTAAGGGGCGCGGAAAATACGAGCAGTACTTC.

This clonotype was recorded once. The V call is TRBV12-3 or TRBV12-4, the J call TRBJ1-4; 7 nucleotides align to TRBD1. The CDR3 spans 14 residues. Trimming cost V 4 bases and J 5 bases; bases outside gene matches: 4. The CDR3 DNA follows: TGTGCCAGCAGTTCCGGGACAGCGAATGAAAAACTGTTTTTT. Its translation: CASSSGTANEKLFF.

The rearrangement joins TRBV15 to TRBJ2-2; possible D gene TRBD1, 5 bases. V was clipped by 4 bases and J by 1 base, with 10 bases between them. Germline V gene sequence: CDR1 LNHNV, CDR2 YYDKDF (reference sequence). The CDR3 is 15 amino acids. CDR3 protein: CATSTLGQNTGELFF. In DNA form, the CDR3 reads TGTGCCACCAGCACACTGGGGCAGAACACCGGGGAGCTGTTTTTT.